Listed below are T cell receptor beta chains from one sample, sequenced in a study of T-cell reconstitution after alpha-beta-depleted transplantation in children. MiXCR, applied by TCRdb to the PCR reads, yields one record per CDR3 protein. Of 240,000 or so distinct CDR3 sequences listed, 7.5% to 9.5% are singletons. Here the sequenced sample was PBMCs, mostly from graft donor cells, taken 180 days after TCRalphabeta/CD19-depleted stem cell transplant. These receptor sequences come from a male patient aged 10 to 17 who had a stem cell transplant for acute lymphoblastic leukemia, so the T cells may come from the graft donor. CDR3s include the opening cysteine and the closing phenylalanine or tryptophan. A D gene is named only where the DNA matches it firmly. Clone sizes are shown as once, few, many or a size class.

D gene	clone size	V gene	J gene	CDR3 protein	CDR3 DNA
TRBD1	many	TRBV12-3/TRBV12-4	TRBJ1-1	CAGTGAGNTEAFF	TGTGCCGGTACAGGGGCGGGGAACACTGAAGCTTTCTTT
NA	many	TRBV7-2	TRBJ2-3	CASRSFGGRLDTQYF	TGTGCCAGCCGCTCGTTCGGGGGAAGGTTAGATACGCAGTATTTT
TRBD2	many	TRBV12-3/TRBV12-4	TRBJ2-1	CASSFTSGGYNEQFF	TGTGCCAGCAGTTTTACTAGCGGGGGCTACAATGAGCAGTTCTTC
TRBD2	few	TRBV20-1	TRBJ2-1	CSGGSPQGGRDFRLYNEQFF	TGCAGTGGGGGTTCCCCGCAAGGCGGGAGGGACTTCCGTCTGTACAATGAGCAGTTCTTC
NA	many	TRBV20-1	TRBJ2-5	CSAAPSPSWVETQYF	TGCAGTGCAGCCCCTAGCCCCAGTTGGGTAGAGACCCAGTACTTC
NA	many	TRBV9	TRBJ2-1	CASSPQGYNEQFF	TGTGCCAGCAGCCCCCAGGGGTACAATGAGCAGTTCTTC
NA	many	TRBV6-5	TRBJ1-5	CASSYSRSGKPQHF	TGTGCCAGCAGTTACTCTCGAAGTGGGAAGCCCCAGCATTTT
NA	many	TRBV12-3/TRBV12-4	TRBJ2-1	CASRKNNEQFF	TGTGCCAGCAGGAAGAACAATGAGCAGTTCTTC
NA	few	TRBV6-1	TRBJ1-2	CASSDWNYGYTF	TGTGCCAGCAGTGACTGGAACTATGGCTACACCTTC
TRBD1	many	TRBV7-2	TRBJ2-7	CASSQRTGGPYEQYF	TGTGCCAGCAGCCAACGGACAGGGGGCCCCTACGAGCAGTACTTC
NA	many	TRBV10-3	TRBJ2-1	CAISDGYNEQFF	TGTGCCATCAGTGACGGGTACAATGAGCAGTTCTTC
TRBD1	many	TRBV20-1	TRBJ2-7	CSPLSGQGANEQYF	TGCAGTCCCTTAAGTGGACAGGGGGCGAACGAGCAGTACTTC
TRBD2	many	TRBV20-1	TRBJ2-1	CRAGGRNNEQFF	TGCAGAGCGGGGGGGCGGAACAATGAGCAGTTCTTC
TRBD1	many	TRBV11-2	TRBJ2-7	CASSGGQGYSRSYEQYF	TGTGCCAGCAGTGGTGGACAGGGTTACTCCCGCAGCTACGAGCAGTACTTC
TRBD2	many	TRBV20-1	TRBJ2-7	CSASGSRREQSTIRQYF	TGCAGTGCTAGCGGTTCCAGGCGGGAGCAGTCTACTATAAGGCAGTACTTC